What follows are 7 T cell receptor beta chains derived from one specimen sequenced in a study of control samples from healthy donors and cancer patients. Sequencing used immunoSEQ multiplex PCR; TCRdb keeps in-frame clones, though not all of them. Found here are about 41,000 clones, roughly 94% of them singletons; the top ten hold about 24%. Sequencing was carried out using blood. Receptor source: a man between 60 and 75 years old in good health.

The V gene is TRBV9, the J gene TRBJ1-2, with D unresolved. The germline V gene encodes CDR1 SGDLS and CDR2 YYNGEE. The V and J ends lost 2 bases and 9 bases respectively, with 8 bases between them. The CDR3 consists of 11 residues. The CDR3, as DNA: TGTGCCAGCAGCGTGGACGATCGCTACACCTTC. As protein: CASSVDDRYTF.

This clone came up a few times. The chain has TRBV3-1 (or the pseudogene TRBV3-2) and TRBJ2-1, with D possibly being TRBD1 or TRBD2 (5 bases each). CDR3 length equals 15 residues. Germline-derived CDR1 and CDR2 are LGHDT and YNNKEL (reference sequence). V lost 4 bases and J lost 0, with 10 bases in between. CDR3 in DNA: TGTGCCAGCAGCCGGGACCCGAGCTCCTACAATGAGCAGTTCTTC. It codes for CASSRDPSSYNEQFF.

This chain connects TRBV30 to TRBJ1-5; D perhaps matches TRBD1 (5 bases). The V end lost 2 bases, the J end lost 0 bases, and 8 bases lay between the germline ends. Germline CDR1 GTSNPN, CDR2 SVGIG (reference sequence). The CDR3 has 14 amino acids. Here the CDR3 reads CAWSTTDSNQPQHF. The DNA of the CDR3 is TGTGCCTGGAGTACGACAGATAGCAATCAGCCCCAGCATTTT.

The chain recombines TRBV19 with TRBJ2-7; tentatively, D is TRBD1 (5 bases). Between the trimmed V and J ends, which lost 4 bases and 1 base, there was a span of 8 bases. Per germline, CDR1 LNHDA and CDR2 SQIVND (reference sequence). This CDR3 spans 13 amino acids. The CDR3 coding sequence is TGTGCCAGTAGTAACGGACATTCCTACGAGCAGTACTTC. This sequence encodes CASSNGHSYEQYF.

The V call is TRBV7-2, the J call TRBJ2-2; D remains ambiguous. Deletions cut 1 base from V and 7 bases from J, with 7 bases between. This CDR3 is 13 amino acids long. Germline V gene sequence: CDR1 SGHTA, CDR2 FQGNSA. CDR3 coding DNA: TGTGCCAGCAGCTTAGGTGGAAACGGGGAGCTGTTTTTT. Its protein product is CASSLGGNGELFF.

The V gene is TRBV6-6, the J gene TRBJ2-7; TRBD2 matches 9 bases. The ends lost 7 bases at V and 3 bases at J; junction bases unmatched: 7. Germline values: CDR1 MNHNY, CDR2 SVGAGI (reference sequence). CDR3 length equals 14 residues. CDR3 bases: TGTGCCAGCACCGCGGGAGGGGTGTTCTACGAGCAGTACTTC. Its translation: CASTAGGVFYEQYF.

This chain joins TRBV15 and TRBJ2-1, with a possible D match to TRBD2 (6 bases). Trimming removed 9 bases from V and 10 bases from J, with 16 bases in between. Germline V CDR1 and CDR2: LNHNV, YYDKDF (reference sequence). This CDR3 is built from 12 residues. CDR3 nucleotide sequence: TGTGCCACGGCCAGAGGGGAGGTCGAGCAGTTCTTC. Translating gives CATARGEVEQFF. Full variable domain (missing parts from reference TRBV15 and TRBJ2-1): DAMVIQNPRYQVTQFGKPVTLSCSQTLNHNVMYWYQQKSSQAPKLLFHYYDKDFNNEADTPDNFQSRRPNTSFCFLDIRSPGLGDTAMYLCATARGEVEQFFGPGTRLTVL.